Described below is a single T cell receptor beta chain sequence and its context. This clone's antigen is unknown. Per-base quality was not reported, and no clone a single base away is much larger than it. These data are taken from a study of kidney transplant recipient with SARS-CoV-2 infection (dated by TCRdb to the early 2020s). The instrument was an Illumina MiSeq. Profiling of the peripheral T cell repertoire was carried out for human TCRbeta genes. The study's own analysis went as follows. To account for variability over time, differences in clonotype abundance were tested using beta-binomial modelling. Expanded clonotypes were screened against the ImmuneCODE reference database of SARS-CoV-2-associated TCRs and mapped to viral genome regions. Additional analyses of the repertoire looked at TRBV gene usage, CDR3 length, CDR3 amino acid overlap between time points, clonotype abundance distributions and Jaccard similarity. Using fastp trimming at Q25 and MiXCR clonotype assembly, TCRdb reanalyzed the public sequencing data and kept in-frame beta chains. Here each entry gathers all rows of one CDR3 protein and keeps the most common genes and DNA. Here the V and J calls rest on TCRdb's processing, not on the authors' analysis. The sample table lists fewer than 250,000 distinct CDR3 sequences, 25% to 30% of them with a count of one. Around 7.8% of the sample is held by the ten biggest clonotypes.

For CDR1 and CDR2, the germline V gene (reference sequence) lists DFQATT and SNEGSKA. Trimming costs V 1 base and J 3 bases, and their ends lie 13 bases apart. Taken from cysteine to phenylalanine, the CDR3 has 15 residues. Only CDR3 DNA is held: 45 bases, read in frame from base 1. In light of the paper, this sample's time point label describes: pre-pandemic baseline sample and day 111 after first positive SARS-CoV-2 test. The V and J segments used are TRBV20-1 and TRBJ2-1, with the D gene not clear enough to name. The TCR originated in a male patient in his 30s who had COVID-19 and was a kidney transplant recipient. Post transplant, some T cells may arise from the graft donor. The starting material was a blood sample, obtained at baseline and on approximately day 120 from a kidney transplant recipient. The DNA sequence is TGCAGTGCTAGAGTTCGGCAGGATTACTACAATGAGCAGTTCTTC. Translated, it gives CSARVRQDYYNEQFF.